This entry lists 10 T cell receptor beta chains sequenced from one sample in a study of CD8 T cells in ankylosing spondylitis. No antigen is known for these receptors. General study points: Blood from ankylosing spondylitis patients appeared to carry a characteristic roughly 8-variant TCR beta motif.

TCRdb called the 5' RACE reads again in MiXCR, with one record for every CDR3 protein. This sample yields roughly 700,000 distinct CDR3 sequences, of which about 20% are seen a single time; around 19% belongs to the top ten. Sequenced material: blood, either unsorted or a sorted T cell fraction (not recorded which). These receptors came from a male donor with ankylosing spondylitis.

This clonotype turned up a few times. This rearrangement joins TRBV25-1 to TRBJ2-1; the match to TRBD2 covers 10 bases. The CDR3 consists of 17 residues. J was trimmed by 4 bases and V by 5 bases; bases with no gene match: 11. The V gene's germline CDR1 is MGHDK and CDR2 SYGVNS. This CDR3 is CASSHLGLAGVYNEQFF. In DNA form, the CDR3 reads TGTGCCAGCAGTCACCTCGGGCTAGCGGGAGTATACAATGAGCAGTTCTTC.

V is TRBV4-2 and J is TRBJ2-3, with D tentatively TRBD1 (5 bases). Trimming pared 1 base from V and 4 bases from J, leaving 9 bases between. The germline V gene has CDR1 LGHNA and CDR2 YNFKEQ. The CDR3 sequence is 14 residues long. The CDR3 here is CASSQGGPSDTQYF. The CDR3 DNA reads as TGTGCCAGCAGCCAAGGGGGCCCCTCAGATACGCAGTATTTT.

The chain employs TRBV3-1 and TRBJ2-1, with 11 bases that match TRBD2. V shed 7 bases, J shed 10 bases, and the junction held 9 bases outside the gene matches. Germline loops: CDR1 LGHDT, CDR2 YNNKEL (reference sequence). The CDR3 extends over 14 amino acids. Here the CDR3 reads CASTKRASGGEQFF. Written as DNA, the CDR3 is TGTGCCAGCACTAAAAGGGCTAGCGGGGGGGAGCAGTTCTTC.

Only a few counts were recorded for this clonotype. The chain links TRBV6-1 to TRBJ2-5; a possible D gene is TRBD1 (8 bases). Germline CDR1 and CDR2: MNHNS and SASEGT. This CDR3 has 18 amino acids. V was pared by 2 bases and J by 2 bases, with 21 bases between. CDR3 protein: CASSESEFNRGGQETQYF. Here the CDR3 DNA reads TGTGCCAGCAGTGAAAGCGAGTTTAACAGGGGGGGTCAAGAGACCCAGTACTTC.

This clonotype was seen ten or more times. The V call is TRBV20-1, the J call TRBJ1-5, with TRBD1 as a possible D gene (5 bases). The CDR3 sequence is 15 residues long. The V gene's germline CDR1 is DFQATT and CDR2 SNEGSKA (reference sequence). The CDR3 protein is CSVARAQGRVQPQHF. The DNA of the CDR3 is TGCAGCGTAGCCAGGGCGCAGGGCCGTGTTCAGCCCCAGCATTTT.

This clonotype was seen a few times. V and J are TRBV29-1 and TRBJ2-5; the match to TRBD2 covers 14 bases. The CDR3 runs 15 residues. Germline-derived CDR1 and CDR2 are SQVTM and ANQGSEA. With V trimmed by 6 bases and J by 5 bases, 8 bases remained unmatched. The CDR3 bases are TGCAGCGTCGCCGGGACTAGCGGGAGTAGTGAGACCCAGTACTTC. Its translation is CSVAGTSGSSETQYF.

This clonotype occurred a few times. V and J are TRBV20-1 and TRBJ1-1, with D uncertain. The germline gives CDR1 DFQATT, CDR2 SNEGSKA (reference sequence). The ends were cut back, 1 base at V and 4 bases at J, with 10 bases in the middle. The CDR3 sequence is 13 residues long. The CDR3: CSARVYDGTEAFF. CDR3 coding DNA: TGCAGTGCTAGAGTGTATGACGGCACTGAAGCTTTCTTT.

This clonotype was picked up a small number of times. The rearrangement links TRBV12-3 or TRBV12-4 to TRBJ1-1; D uncertain. The length of the CDR3 is 15 residues. With 3 bases removed from V and 0 bases from J, the gap between germline ends came to 11 bases. The CDR3 sequence: CASSFPSGMNTEAFF. The CDR3 nucleotides read TGTGCCAGCAGTTTCCCGAGTGGAATGAACACTGAAGCTTTCTTT.

The rearrangement uses TRBV29-1 and TRBJ1-2; D not certain. The CDR3 has 11 residues. Trimming left V 7 bases short and J 5 bases short, with 11 bases between. In germline, CDR1 is SQVTM, CDR2 ANQGSEA. The CDR3 protein is CSARWYYGYTF. The CDR3 DNA follows: TGCAGCGCCCGGTGGTATTATGGCTACACCTTC. Looking up the rest from reference TRBV29-1 and TRBJ1-2 gives the full variable domain: SAVISQKPSRDICQRGTSLTIQCQVDSQVTMMFWYRQQPGQSLTLIATANQGSEATYESGFVIDKFPISRPNLTFSTLTVSNMSPEDSSIYLCSARWYYGYTFGSGTRLTVV.

This clonotype was found a few times. V and J are TRBV20-1 and TRBJ1-3, with a weak D call TRBD1 (6 bases). Trimming removed 3 bases at V and 2 bases at J, with 14 bases between. Germline V CDR1 and CDR2: DFQATT, SNEGSKA (reference sequence). CDR3 size: 15 residues. The CDR3 region has the DNA TGCAGTGCTAGGGACCAAGGGGGGGCTGGAAACACCATATATTTT. It specifies CSARDQGGAGNTIYF.